Reported below is one T cell receptor (beta chain). Its target is unknown. TCRdb used MiXCR to reprocess the 5' RACE reads, holding one entry per CDR3 protein. The sample has 300,000 to 350,000 distinct CDR3 sequences, roughly an eighth seen once. This entry comes from a study of identical twins. Study outcomes and limitations: The abundant beta clonotypes from cord blood had fewer insertions, and memory repertoires had none of this.

The same sample was also studied in work on yellow fever vaccine responses in identical twins.

The specimen sequenced was CD8+ T cells sorted from blood. The clonotype originates from a woman aged 18-30 years in good health.

CDR3 bases: TGCAGTGCTAGACCCTCCGGGACTAGCGTCCCCTACGAGCAGTACTTC. Residues: CSARPSGTSVPYEQYF. The chain carries TRBV20-1 and TRBJ2-7, with 10 bases aligning to TRBD2. J was trimmed by 2 bases and V by 2 bases; bases with no gene match: 9. Germline lookup yields CDR1 DFQATT and CDR2 SNEGSKA (reference sequence). The CDR3 spans 16 residues.